One and the same sample provided the 10 T cell receptor beta chains below, sequenced in a study of vaccination and CD4 T cells after COVID-19. The treatment was: approximately 11-day PBMC culture with coronavirus spike peptide pools or control peptides (ViraFEST assay). It was before the COVID-19 pandemic (2011-2018) that the unexposed donor's CD4+ T cells were collected. For these receptors, no antigen is known. The Oncomine TCR Beta short-read assay sequenced DNA from cultured CD4+ T cells. Investigators isolated genomic DNA from cultured CD4+ T cells. TCRdb re-called the PCR reads with MiXCR, one entry per CDR3 protein. The sample includes over 7,500 distinct CDR3 sequences, roughly 30% of them seen just once. Sequenced: CD4+ T cells from blood, cultured in vitro. The receptors were gathered from a human donor in good health.

This clonotype came up a few times. The rearrangement uses TRBV6-1 and TRBJ1-1; D is possibly TRBD1 (5 bases). The CDR3 spans 15 residues. Germline CDR1 is MNHNS and CDR2 is SASEGT. Deletions cut 7 bases from V and 3 bases from J, with 18 bases between. CDR3 sequence: CASKTGGRRYTEAFF. CDR3 in DNA: TGTGCCAGCAAAACCGGGGGACGGAGGTACACTGAAGCTTTCTTT.

The V gene is TRBV11-2, the J gene TRBJ1-3; D perhaps matches TRBD1 (5 bases). The germline V and J ends were trimmed by 6 bases and 0 bases, with 9 bases remaining between them. Germline lookup yields CDR1 SGHAT and CDR2 FQNNGV. The CDR3 sequence is 14 residues long. Written as DNA, the CDR3 is TGTGCCAGCAGTACAGGACACTCTGGAAACACCATATATTTT. Amino acids: CASSTGHSGNTIYF.

The chain has TRBV20-1 and TRBJ2-1, with D possibly TRBD2 on 6 matching bases. V was trimmed by 3 bases and J by 0 bases, leaving 18 bases between them. CDR1 DFQATT and CDR2 SNEGSKA come from the germline V gene (reference sequence). This CDR3 has 17 residues. The CDR3 spells CSARGGTSSTSYNEQFF. For the CDR3, the DNA is TGCAGTGCTAGGGGTGGTACTAGCTCTACCTCCTACAATGAGCAGTTCTTC.

In this sample, this clonotype turned up a few times. This chain connects TRBV28 to TRBJ1-2; D is uncertain. Per the germline V gene, CDR1 is MDHEN and CDR2 is SYDVKM. This CDR3 is 13 amino acids long. V lost 4 bases and J 5 bases, leaving 11 bases between the germline ends. This CDR3 is CASSSSPQYGYTF. CDR3 nucleotides: TGTGCCAGCAGTTCCTCTCCTCAATATGGCTACACCTTC.

This clonotype was seen only a few times. A junction end diverges from the germline sequence, so it may reflect a read error. The chain couples TRBV7-7 to TRBJ1-1; D call uncertain. Germline-derived CDR1 and CDR2 are SSHAT and FNYEAQ (reference sequence). This CDR3 spans 12 amino acids. The CDR3 region has the DNA TGTGCTAGCAGCCCCCTCGGCACTGAAGCTTTCTTT. This translates into CASSPLGTEAFF.

This clonotype has a single count. CDR3 region: CASSPPSNRDEQYF. In DNA, the CDR3 is TGTGCCAGCAGTCCCCCCTCAAACAGGGACGAGCAGTACTTC. The rearrangement links TRBV6-1 to TRBJ2-7, with D maybe TRBD1 (6 bases). Germline lookup yields CDR1 MNHNS and CDR2 SASEGT. V dropped 5 bases and J dropped 5 bases, with 16 bases sitting between them. The CDR3 totals 14 residues.

The chain carries TRBV2 and TRBJ2-5, with 7 bases that match TRBD1. Germline loops: CDR1 SNHLY, CDR2 FYNNEI. The CDR3 consists of 14 residues. V was clipped by 8 bases and J by 5 bases; unmatched bases: 11. CDR3 loop: CASGRTGLLETQYF. The DNA of the CDR3 is TGTGCCAGCGGACGGACAGGCCTTTTGGAGACCCAGTACTTC.

The rearrangement uses TRBV9 and TRBJ2-1; 7 nucleotides line up with TRBD2. Germline CDR1 and CDR2: SGDLS and YYNGEE. V trimming: 3 bases; J trimming: 9 bases; junction bases outside the gene matches: 6. The CDR3 is 13 amino acids. The CDR3 here is CASSGRGRGEQFF. DNA for the CDR3: TGTGCCAGCAGCGGTCGGGGGAGGGGTGAGCAGTTCTTC.

The CDR3 nucleotides read TGTGCCAGCAGTAAGGGGACCCTCCTCGATGAGCAGTTCTTC. It specifies CASSKGTLLDEQFF. This sequence joins TRBV25-1 and TRBJ2-1; TRBD1 or TRBD2 may be the D gene (5 bases each). The ends were cut back, 5 bases at V and 8 bases at J, with 16 bases in the middle. The germline V gene has CDR1 MGHDK and CDR2 SYGVNS. The CDR3 has 14 residues.

CDR3 loop: CAIGQGGSYEQYF. The DNA of the CDR3 is TGTGCCATAGGACAGGGGGGCTCCTACGAGCAGTACTTC. This chain connects TRBV2 to TRBJ2-7; 10 positions match TRBD1. V shed 10 bases and J 0 bases; nucleotides not matched to a gene: 3. The CDR3 has 13 residues. Germline CDR1 is SNHLY and CDR2 is FYNNEI.